The entry below gives a single T cell receptor beta chain sequence along with its context. Its antigen remains unidentified. The data were obtained in a study of T cell clonotyping in hematopoietic cell transplantation. Whole-study findings and limits: Without cell sorting, CD4 versus CD8 contributions remain unresolved.

The CDR3 runs 15 residues. Germline lookup yields CDR1 SEHNR and CDR2 FQNEAQ (reference sequence). Germline trimming cut 5 bases from V and 4 bases from J; bases unmatched to any gene: 10. Sequencing used immunoSEQ multiplex PCR; TCRdb keeps in-frame clones, though not all of them. Here the sample spans roughly 13,000 clones, more than 90% being singletons. V usage is TRBV7-9 and J usage is TRBJ1-1; 7 bases line up with TRBD1. The source was PBMCs, collected 100 days after allogeneic stem cell transplant. The TCR sequence derives from a female patient in her fifties who had an allogeneic stem cell transplant from an unrelated donor, so the T cells may come from the graft donor. Some clones in this sample may be carry-over from other donors' samples. The CDR3 nucleotides are TGTGCCAGCAGCCGTAGGGACAGTTGGACCACTGAAGCTTTCTTT. This sequence encodes CASSRRDSWTTEAFF.